Presented here are 7 T cell receptor beta chains from one specimen sequenced in a study of cytomegalovirus exposure and HLA in healthy donors. The PCR contained 60 Vbeta and 13 Jbeta primers. Repertoires were generated with immunoSEQ multiplex PCR, while TCRdb's copy carries only in-frame clones and drops some. Here the sample spans about 140,000 clones, less than 85% being singletons. Sequencing was carried out using PBMCs. The receptors originated from a middle-aged man in good health and CMV-seronegative.

The rearrangement links TRBV15 to TRBJ1-5; tentatively, D is TRBD1 (6 bases). CDR3 size: 18 residues. Germline CDR1 LNHNV, CDR2 YYDKDF (reference sequence). Trimming shortened V by 0 bases and J by 2 bases, and 17 bases separated the two germline ends. The CDR3 here is CATSRDRSGGLGNQPQHF. CDR3 nucleotides: TGTGCCACCAGCAGAGATCGAAGCGGGGGGCTAGGCAATCAGCCCCAGCATTTT. Together with reference TRBV15 and TRBJ1-5, the CDR3 gives the full variable domain: DAMVIQNPRYQVTQFGKPVTLSCSQTLNHNVMYWYQQKSSQAPKLLFHYYDKDFNNEADTPDNFQSRRPNTSFCFLDIRSPGLGDTAMYLCATSRDRSGGLGNQPQHFGDGTRLSIL.

The rearrangement links TRBV5-6 to TRBJ2-1, with D possibly being TRBD2 (7 bases). The V gene's germline CDR1 is SGHDT and CDR2 YYEEEE. The CDR3 runs 18 residues. V was cut by 0 bases and J by 0 bases, with 16 bases left in between. Written as DNA, the CDR3 is TGTGCCAGCAGCTTGGGGGTGGGGGGGGCGAGCTCCTACAATGAGCAGTTCTTC. It is translated as CASSLGVGGASSYNEQFF. The whole variable domain, filled in from reference TRBV5-6 and TRBJ2-1, reads DAGVTQSPTHLIKTRGQQVTLRCSPKSGHDTVSWYQQALGQGPQFIFQYYEEEERQRGNFPDRFSGHQFPNYSSELNVNALLLGDSALYLCASSLGVGGASSYNEQFFGPGTRLTVL.

V and J are TRBV6-4 and TRBJ1-6, with D uncertain. The germline V and J ends were trimmed by 3 bases and 6 bases, with 6 bases remaining between them. Germline CDR1 reads MRHNA; CDR2 reads SNTAGT. CDR3 size: 13 residues. CDR3 residues: CASSETFNSPLHF. The CDR3 DNA reads TGTGCCAGCAGTGAGACTTTTAATTCACCCCTCCACTTT.

Remarks on this clone: The germline gene is not matched at one end of the junction; a read error may be the cause. V and J are TRBV7-9 and TRBJ2-7; unclear D gene. CDR3 size: 12 residues. CDR1 is SEHNR and CDR2 is FQNEAQ in the germline V gene (reference sequence). DNA of the CDR3: TGTTCCAGCAGCTTCTCGTTCTACGAGCAGTACTTC. Translating it yields CSSSFSFYEQYF.

The chain is built from TRBV2 and TRBJ2-7; 7 positions match TRBD1. The CDR3 runs to 16 residues. J gave up 4 bases and V 1 base, and 10 bases lay outside the gene matches. Germline CDR1 and CDR2: SNHLY and FYNNEI. The chain's CDR3 is CASSEEFGDRLYEQYF. The CDR3 DNA follows: TGTGCCAGCAGTGAAGAATTCGGGGACAGACTTTACGAGCAGTACTTC.

The chain combines TRBV12-5 with TRBJ2-5; perhaps TRBD2 as D (6 bases). V shed 5 bases and J shed 4 bases, with 14 bases lying between them. This CDR3 spans 14 amino acids. Germline lookup yields CDR1 LGHNT and CDR2 FRNRAP. The CDR3: CASGPGDSRETQYF. The CDR3 bases are TGTGCTAGTGGTCCTGGGGACTCAAGAGAGACCCAGTACTTC.

V usage is TRBV6-5 and J usage is TRBJ1-2; no definite D call. In germline, CDR1 is MNHEY, CDR2 SVGAGI. V gave up 6 bases and J gave up 7 bases, with 12 bases separating them. The CDR3 covers 12 residues. For the CDR3, the DNA is TGTGCCAGCAGACTGGGAGAAGGTGGCTACACCTTC. The encoded protein is CASRLGEGGYTF.